Reported below is one T cell receptor beta chain. The sample belongs to a study of shared clonotypes between healthy human individuals. Clones were sequenced by immunoSEQ multiplex PCR, and TCRdb holds only the in-frame ones, with some missing. The data contain about 2.3 million clones, 85% to 95% of them singletons. V was clipped by 0 bases and J by 1 base, with 14 bases between them. The CDR3 is made up of 16 amino acids. Germline lookup yields CDR1 GTSNPN and CDR2 SVGIG (reference sequence). The sequencing input was naive CD4+ T cells from PBMCs. Sample subset: CD45RA+ positively selected. The chain uses TRBV30 and TRBJ2-3, with D possibly matching TRBD2 (6 bases). This TCR derives from a young man in good health. Some clones in this sample may be carry-over from other donors' samples. CDR3 DNA: TGTGCCTGGAGTGTAGGAGGGTCAGTGGGCACAGATACGCAGTATTTT. Its protein is CAWSVGGSVGTDTQYF.